One and the same sample provided the 11 T cell receptor beta chains below, sequenced in a study of blood T cells in healthy people across ages. Using a J-beta primer mix together with a sample-barcoded 5' primer, a second PCR was run for roughly 6 to 11 cycles. One entry per CDR3 protein, called by TCRdb with MiXCR from the 5' RACE reads. The data contain 1.5 million to 2 million distinct CDR3 sequences, about two fifths of them seen just once; the ten biggest clones take up 23%. The sequencing sample was made of blood. The receptors originated from a human donor in good health.

The chain uses TRBV6-6 and TRBJ2-1, with D uncertain. This CDR3 contains 13 residues. In germline, CDR1 is MNHNY, CDR2 SVGAGI (reference sequence). V lost 2 bases and J 10 bases, leaving 12 bases between the germline ends. This chain's CDR3 is CASSYGSTYEQFF. The DNA for the CDR3 is TGTGCCAGCAGTTACGGCAGCACCTACGAGCAGTTCTTC.

The V gene is TRBV20-1, the J gene TRBJ2-7; D might be TRBD2 (5 bases). The V end lost 6 bases, the J end lost 3 bases, and 12 bases lay between the germline ends. CDR1 DFQATT and CDR2 SNEGSKA come from the germline V gene (reference sequence). The CDR3 is 12 residues long. CDR3 loop: CSARREHYEQYF. The CDR3 DNA follows: TGCAGTGCGCGCCGGGAACACTACGAGCAGTACTTC.

The rearrangement uses TRBV29-1 and TRBJ1-3; the D is unclear. The CDR3 covers 13 residues. Trimming pared 0 bases from V and 4 bases from J, leaving 7 bases between. Germline CDR1 reads SQVTM; CDR2 reads ANQGSEA. The CDR3 loop is CSVEENGGNTIYF. The CDR3 DNA follows: TGCAGCGTTGAAGAGAATGGGGGAAACACCATATATTTT.

This chain uses TRBV25-1 with TRBJ1-5; TRBD1 matches at 7 bases. Germline V gene data show CDR1 as MGHDK and CDR2 as SYGVNS. The CDR3 totals 14 residues. With 3 bases clipped from V and 6 bases from J, the junction kept 5 bases outside the gene matches. Here the CDR3 DNA reads TGTGCCAGCAGTGATTTCAAGGGGGCTCAGCCCCAGCATTTT. Amino acid sequence: CASSDFKGAQPQHF.

The rearrangement joins TRBV9 to TRBJ1-2; no firm D call. There are 14 residues in the CDR3. The V end was cut by 4 bases, the J end by 8 bases, with 18 bases between. The germline V gene has CDR1 SGDLS and CDR2 YYNGEE. CDR3 residues: CASSPLGGRYGYTF. CDR3 nucleotides: TGTGCCAGCAGCCCTCTGGGAGGGAGGTACGGCTACACCTTC.

The chain is built from TRBV12-3 or TRBV12-4 and TRBJ2-7; D is unclear. The ends were cut back, 1 base at V and 5 bases at J, with 9 bases in the middle. This CDR3 region has 13 residues. The CDR3 DNA reads as TGTGCCAGCAGTTTAGTAGCTACCCACGAGCAGTACTTC. Amino acid sequence: CASSLVATHEQYF.

The table lists this clonotype with a few counts. The chain has TRBV20-1 and TRBJ2-7, with D maybe TRBD2 (6 bases). Germline CDR1 is DFQATT and CDR2 is SNEGSKA (reference sequence). The CDR3 runs 14 residues. V was pared by 6 bases and J by 6 bases, with 21 bases between. The CDR3 nucleotides read TGCAGTGCCATCTCCCGGGACTCCTACAGCGAGCAGTACTTC. Protein product: CSAISRDSYSEQYF.

The DNA for the CDR3 is TGTGCCAGCAGCCGCCACAGGGCGATACAAGAGACCCAGTACTTC. Translation gives CASSRHRAIQETQYF. The chain uses TRBV7-6 and TRBJ2-5; possible D gene TRBD1, 6 bases. V lost 5 bases, J lost 2 bases, and 15 bases lay in between. Germline V gene data show CDR1 as SGHVS and CDR2 as FNYEAQ. The CDR3 contains 15 residues. The whole variable domain, remainder taken from reference TRBV7-6 and TRBJ2-5, is GAGVSQSPRYKVTKRGQDVALRCDPISGHVSLYWYRQALGQGPEFLTYFNYEAQQDKSGLPNDRFSAERPEGSISTLTIQRTEQRDSAMYRCASSRHRAIQETQYFGPGTRLLVL.

The rearrangement links TRBV11-1 to TRBJ2-6; D is unclear. The length of the CDR3 is 18 residues. Trimming took 4 bases from V and 0 from J, leaving 16 bases between them. Looked up from germline, CDR1 is SGHAT and CDR2 is FQDESV (reference sequence). The CDR3 sequence is CASSSSFRVSSGANVLTF. In nucleotides, the CDR3 is TGTGCCAGCAGCTCGTCGTTTCGGGTCAGCTCTGGGGCCAACGTCCTGACTTTC.

This clonotype appeared a few times. This chain links TRBV25-1 with TRBJ2-5; D is ambiguous. This CDR3 has 14 amino acids. V shed 9 bases and J shed 2 bases, with 16 bases lying between them. Germline V gene sequence: CDR1 MGHDK, CDR2 SYGVNS. The DNA of the CDR3 is TGTGCCAGACCCCTCTGGAGCGCTCAAGAGACCCAGTACTTC. Translating gives CARPLWSAQETQYF.

This chain uses TRBV5-1 with TRBJ2-7, with 9 bases matching TRBD1. This CDR3 is built from 17 residues. CDR1 is SGHRS and CDR2 is YFSETQ in the germline V gene. Trimming cost V 1 base and J 6 bases; bases outside gene matches: 14. The CDR3 DNA sequence: TGCGCCAGCAGCTTGAACCCACAGGGGGACAGGGAAAGCGAGCAGTACTTC. It specifies CASSLNPQGDRESEQYF.